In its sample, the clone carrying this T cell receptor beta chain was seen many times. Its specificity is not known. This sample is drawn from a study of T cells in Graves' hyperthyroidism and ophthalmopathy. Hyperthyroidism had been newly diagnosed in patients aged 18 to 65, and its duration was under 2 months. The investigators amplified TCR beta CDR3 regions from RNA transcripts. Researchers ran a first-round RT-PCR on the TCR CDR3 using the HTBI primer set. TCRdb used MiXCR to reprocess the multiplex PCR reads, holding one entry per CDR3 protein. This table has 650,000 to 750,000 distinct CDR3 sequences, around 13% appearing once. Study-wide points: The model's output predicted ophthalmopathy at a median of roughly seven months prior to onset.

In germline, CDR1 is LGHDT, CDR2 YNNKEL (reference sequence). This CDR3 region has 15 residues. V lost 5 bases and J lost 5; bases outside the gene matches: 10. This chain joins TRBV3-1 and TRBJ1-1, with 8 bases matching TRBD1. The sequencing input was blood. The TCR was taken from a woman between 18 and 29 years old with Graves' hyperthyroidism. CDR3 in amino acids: CASSLSTGGVTEAFF. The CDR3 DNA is TGTGCCAGCAGCTTAAGTACAGGGGGAGTGACTGAAGCTTTCTTT.